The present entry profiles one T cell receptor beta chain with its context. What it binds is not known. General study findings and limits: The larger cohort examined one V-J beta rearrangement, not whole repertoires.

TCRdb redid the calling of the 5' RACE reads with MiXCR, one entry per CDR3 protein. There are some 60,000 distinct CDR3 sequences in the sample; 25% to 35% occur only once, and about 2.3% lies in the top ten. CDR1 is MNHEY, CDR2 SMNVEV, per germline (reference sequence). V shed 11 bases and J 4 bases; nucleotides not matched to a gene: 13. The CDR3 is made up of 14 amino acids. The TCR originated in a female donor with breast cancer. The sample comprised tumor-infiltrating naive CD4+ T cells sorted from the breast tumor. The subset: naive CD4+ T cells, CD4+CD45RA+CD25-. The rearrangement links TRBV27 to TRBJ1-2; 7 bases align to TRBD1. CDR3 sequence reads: CAGGSTGVVYGYTF. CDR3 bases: TGTGCCGGCGGCTCAACAGGGGTGGTCTATGGCTACACCTTC.